This TCR beta chain was identified in a study of T cell responses to AZD1222 COVID-19 vaccine. TCRdb's table, derived via immunoSEQ multiplex PCR, lists solely in-frame clones and lacks some. The sample holds over 150,000 clones, roughly 94% seen once. The CDR3 spans 15 residues. V was pared by 5 bases and J by 0 bases, with 10 bases between. Looked up from germline, CDR1 is LNHDA and CDR2 is SQIVND (reference sequence). This chain uses TRBV19 with TRBJ1-4; the D is unclear. The specimen was peripheral blood, collected on day 0 of MenACWY control vaccination. This clonotype originated in an adult in good health. This CDR3 is CASSAQATTNEKLFF. The CDR3 bases are TGTGCCAGTAGTGCCCAGGCGACAACTAATGAAAAACTGTTTTTT.